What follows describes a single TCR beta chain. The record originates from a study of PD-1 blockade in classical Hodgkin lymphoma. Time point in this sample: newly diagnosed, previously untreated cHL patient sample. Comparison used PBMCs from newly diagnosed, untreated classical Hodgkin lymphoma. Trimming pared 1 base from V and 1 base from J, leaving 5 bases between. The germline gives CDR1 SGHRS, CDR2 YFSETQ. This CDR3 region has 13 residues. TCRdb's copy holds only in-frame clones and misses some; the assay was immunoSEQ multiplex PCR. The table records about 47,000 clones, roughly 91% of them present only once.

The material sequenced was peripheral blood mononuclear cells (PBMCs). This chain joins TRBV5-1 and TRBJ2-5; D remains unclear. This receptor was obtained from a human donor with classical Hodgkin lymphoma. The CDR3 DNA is TGCGCCAGCAGCTTGAGTACCCAAGAGACCCAGTACTTC. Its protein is CASSLSTQETQYF.